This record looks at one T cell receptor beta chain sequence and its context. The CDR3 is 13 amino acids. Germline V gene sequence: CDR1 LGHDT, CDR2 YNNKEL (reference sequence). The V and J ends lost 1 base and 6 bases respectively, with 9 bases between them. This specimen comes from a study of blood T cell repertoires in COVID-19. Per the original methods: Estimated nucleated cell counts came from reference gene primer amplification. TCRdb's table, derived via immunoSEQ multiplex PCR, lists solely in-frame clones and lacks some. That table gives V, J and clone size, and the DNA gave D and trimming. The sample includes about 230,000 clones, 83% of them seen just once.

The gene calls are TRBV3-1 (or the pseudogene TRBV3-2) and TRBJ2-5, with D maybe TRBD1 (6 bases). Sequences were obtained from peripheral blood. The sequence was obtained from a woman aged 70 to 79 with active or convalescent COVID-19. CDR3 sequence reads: CASSQGTVQTQYF. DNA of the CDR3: TGTGCCAGCAGCCAAGGGACAGTGCAGACCCAGTACTTC.